This T cell receptor beta chain was observed in a study of blood T cells in healthy people across ages. The CDR3 spans 13 residues. The V gene end was trimmed by 5 bases and the J gene end by 9 bases; junction bases not matched to a gene: 8. CDR1 is SQVTM and CDR2 is ANQGSEA in the germline V gene. Primed by a sample-barcoded 5' primer and a J-beta primer mix, a second PCR proceeded for about 6 to 12 cycles. TCRdb independently ran MiXCR on the 5' RACE reads; one entry per CDR3 protein. Of 650,000 to 1,000,000 distinct CDR3 sequences in the sample, about 46% are singletons; the top ten hold 15% to 20%.

This TCR was recovered from a man of 80 years or more in good health. Specimen: blood. The chain uses TRBV29-1 and TRBJ2-1; the match to TRBD1 covers 9 bases. The CDR3 sequence is CSVTFPTGGEQFF. The CDR3 nucleotides are TGCAGCGTTACCTTCCCGACAGGGGGTGAGCAGTTCTTC.